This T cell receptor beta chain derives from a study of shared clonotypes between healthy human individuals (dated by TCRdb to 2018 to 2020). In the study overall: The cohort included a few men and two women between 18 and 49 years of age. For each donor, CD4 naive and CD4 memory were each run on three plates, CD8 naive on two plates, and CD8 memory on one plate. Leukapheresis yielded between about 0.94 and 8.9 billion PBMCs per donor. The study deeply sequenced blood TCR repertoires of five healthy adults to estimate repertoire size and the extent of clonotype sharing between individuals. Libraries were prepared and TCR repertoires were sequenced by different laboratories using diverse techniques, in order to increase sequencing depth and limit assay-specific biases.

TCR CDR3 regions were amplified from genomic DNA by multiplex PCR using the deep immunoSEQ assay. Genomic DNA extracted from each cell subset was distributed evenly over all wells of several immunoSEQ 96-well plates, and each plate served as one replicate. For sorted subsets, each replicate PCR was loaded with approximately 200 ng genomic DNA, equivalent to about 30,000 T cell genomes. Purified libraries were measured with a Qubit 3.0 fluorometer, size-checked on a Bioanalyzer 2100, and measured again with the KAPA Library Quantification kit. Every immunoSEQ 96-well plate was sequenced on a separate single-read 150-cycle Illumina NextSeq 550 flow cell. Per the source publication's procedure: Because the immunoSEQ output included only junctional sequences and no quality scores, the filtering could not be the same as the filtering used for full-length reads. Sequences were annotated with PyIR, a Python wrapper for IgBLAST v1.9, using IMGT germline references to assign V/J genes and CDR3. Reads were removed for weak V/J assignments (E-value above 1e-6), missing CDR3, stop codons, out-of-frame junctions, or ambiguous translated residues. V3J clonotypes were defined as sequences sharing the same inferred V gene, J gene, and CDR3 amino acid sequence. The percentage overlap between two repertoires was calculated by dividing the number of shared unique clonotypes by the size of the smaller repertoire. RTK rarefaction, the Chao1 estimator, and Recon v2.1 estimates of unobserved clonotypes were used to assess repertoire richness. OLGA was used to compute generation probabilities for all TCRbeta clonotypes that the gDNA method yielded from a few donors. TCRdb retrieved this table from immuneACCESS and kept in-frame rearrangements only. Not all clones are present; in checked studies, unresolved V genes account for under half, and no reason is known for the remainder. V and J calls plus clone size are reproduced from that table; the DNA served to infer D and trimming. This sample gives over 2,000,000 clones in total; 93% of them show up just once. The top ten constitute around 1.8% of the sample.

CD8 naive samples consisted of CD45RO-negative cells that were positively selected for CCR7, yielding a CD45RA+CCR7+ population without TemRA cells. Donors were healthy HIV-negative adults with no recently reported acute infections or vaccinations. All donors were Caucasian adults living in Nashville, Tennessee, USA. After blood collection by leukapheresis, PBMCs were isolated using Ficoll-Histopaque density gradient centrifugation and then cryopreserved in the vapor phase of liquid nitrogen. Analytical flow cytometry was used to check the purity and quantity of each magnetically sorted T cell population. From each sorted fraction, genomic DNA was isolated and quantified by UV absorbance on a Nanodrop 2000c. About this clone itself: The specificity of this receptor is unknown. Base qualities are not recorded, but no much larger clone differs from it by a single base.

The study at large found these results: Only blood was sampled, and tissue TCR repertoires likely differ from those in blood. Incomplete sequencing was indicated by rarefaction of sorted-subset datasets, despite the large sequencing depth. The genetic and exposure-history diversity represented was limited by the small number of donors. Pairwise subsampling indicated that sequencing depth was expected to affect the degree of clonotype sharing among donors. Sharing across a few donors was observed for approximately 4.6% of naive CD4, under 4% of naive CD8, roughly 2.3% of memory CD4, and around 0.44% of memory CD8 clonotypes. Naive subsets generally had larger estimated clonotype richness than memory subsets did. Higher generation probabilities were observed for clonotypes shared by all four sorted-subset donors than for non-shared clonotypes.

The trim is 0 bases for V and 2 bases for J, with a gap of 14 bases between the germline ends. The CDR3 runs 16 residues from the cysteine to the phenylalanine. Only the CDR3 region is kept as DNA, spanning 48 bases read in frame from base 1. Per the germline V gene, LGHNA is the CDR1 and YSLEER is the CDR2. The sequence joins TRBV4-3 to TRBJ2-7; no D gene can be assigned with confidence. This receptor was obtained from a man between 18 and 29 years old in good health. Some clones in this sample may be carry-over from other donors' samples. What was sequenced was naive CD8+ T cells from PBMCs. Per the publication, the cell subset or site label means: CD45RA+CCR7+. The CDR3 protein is CASSQDFRTLTYEQYF. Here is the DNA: TGCGCCAGCAGCCAAGACTTCCGGACCCTCACCTACGAGCAGTACTTC.